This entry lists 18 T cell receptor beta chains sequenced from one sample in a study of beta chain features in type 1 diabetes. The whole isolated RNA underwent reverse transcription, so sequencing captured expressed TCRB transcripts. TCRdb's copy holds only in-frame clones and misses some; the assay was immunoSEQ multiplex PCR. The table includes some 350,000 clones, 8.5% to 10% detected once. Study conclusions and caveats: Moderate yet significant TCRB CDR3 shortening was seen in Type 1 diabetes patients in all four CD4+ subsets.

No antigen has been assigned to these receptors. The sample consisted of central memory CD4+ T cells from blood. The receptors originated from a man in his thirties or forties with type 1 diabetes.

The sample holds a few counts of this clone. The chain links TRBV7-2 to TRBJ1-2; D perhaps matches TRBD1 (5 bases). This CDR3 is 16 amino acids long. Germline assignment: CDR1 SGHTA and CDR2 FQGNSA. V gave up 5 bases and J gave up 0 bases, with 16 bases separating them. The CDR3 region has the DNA TGTGCCAGCAGCCCATTATCCGGGACTTCTAACTATGGCTACACCTTC. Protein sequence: CASSPLSGTSNYGYTF.

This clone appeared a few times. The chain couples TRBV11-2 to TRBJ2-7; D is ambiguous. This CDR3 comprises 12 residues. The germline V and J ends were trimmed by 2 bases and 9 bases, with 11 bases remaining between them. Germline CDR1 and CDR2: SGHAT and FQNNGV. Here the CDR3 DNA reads TGTGCCAGCAGCTTACGTGATGGGTTGCAGTACTTC. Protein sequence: CASSLRDGLQYF.

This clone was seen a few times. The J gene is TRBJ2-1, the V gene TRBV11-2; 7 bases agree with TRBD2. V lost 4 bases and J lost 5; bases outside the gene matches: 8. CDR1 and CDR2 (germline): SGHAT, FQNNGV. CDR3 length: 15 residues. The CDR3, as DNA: TGTGCCAGCAGCTCTGGACTAGTGGTAAACAATGAGCAGTTCTTC. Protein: CASSSGLVVNNEQFF.

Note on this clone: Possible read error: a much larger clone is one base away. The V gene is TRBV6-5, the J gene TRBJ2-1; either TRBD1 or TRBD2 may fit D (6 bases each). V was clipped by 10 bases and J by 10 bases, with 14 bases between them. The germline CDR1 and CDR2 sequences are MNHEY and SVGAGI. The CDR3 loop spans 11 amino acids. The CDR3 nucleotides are TGTGCCAACGGGGTCGGGGGCGAGCAGTTCTTC. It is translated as CANGVGGEQFF.

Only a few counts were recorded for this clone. CDR3 in DNA: TGTGCCAGCAGCGTACTAGCGGAGAACACCGGGGAGCTGTTTTTT. Its translation: CASSVLAENTGELFF. The chain employs TRBV7-2 and TRBJ2-2; 8 bases match TRBD2. From germline, CDR1 is SGHTA and CDR2 FQGNSA. The V segment lost 5 bases and the J segment 1 base; nucleotides outside the gene matches: 3. The CDR3 runs to 15 residues.

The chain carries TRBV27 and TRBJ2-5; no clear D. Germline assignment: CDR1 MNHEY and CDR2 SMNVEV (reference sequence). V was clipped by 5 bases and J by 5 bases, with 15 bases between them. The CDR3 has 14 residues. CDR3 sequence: CASSLYFPPETQYF. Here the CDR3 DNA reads TGTGCCAGCAGTCTTTATTTTCCTCCGGAGACCCAGTACTTC.

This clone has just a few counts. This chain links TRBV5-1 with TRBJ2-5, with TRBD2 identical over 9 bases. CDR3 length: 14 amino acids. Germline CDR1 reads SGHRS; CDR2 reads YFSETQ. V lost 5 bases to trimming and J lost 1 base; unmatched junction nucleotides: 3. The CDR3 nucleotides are TGCGCCAGCAGGATGACTAGCGGCCAAGAGACCCAGTACTTC. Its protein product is CASRMTSGQETQYF.

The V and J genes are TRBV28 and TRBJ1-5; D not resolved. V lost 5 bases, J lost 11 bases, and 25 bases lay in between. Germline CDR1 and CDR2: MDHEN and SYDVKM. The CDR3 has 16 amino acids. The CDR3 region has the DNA TGTGCCAGCAGTCTTGTCGGGCGGGCCAAGAATCGTGCCCAGCATTTT. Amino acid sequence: CASSLVGRAKNRAQHF. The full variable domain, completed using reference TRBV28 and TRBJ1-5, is DVKVTQSSRYLVKRTGEKVFLECVQDMDHENMFWYRQDPGLGLRLIYFSYDVKMKEKGDIPEGYSVSREKKERFSLILESASTNQTSMYLCASSLVGRAKNRAQHFGDGTRLSIL.

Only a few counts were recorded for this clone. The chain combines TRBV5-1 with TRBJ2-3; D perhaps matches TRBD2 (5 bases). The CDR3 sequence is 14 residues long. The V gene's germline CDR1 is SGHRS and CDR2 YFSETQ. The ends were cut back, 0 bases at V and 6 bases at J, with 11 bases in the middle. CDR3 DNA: TGCGCCAGCAGCTTGGCAGCGGCTGACGATACGCAGTATTTT. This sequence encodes CASSLAAADDTQYF.

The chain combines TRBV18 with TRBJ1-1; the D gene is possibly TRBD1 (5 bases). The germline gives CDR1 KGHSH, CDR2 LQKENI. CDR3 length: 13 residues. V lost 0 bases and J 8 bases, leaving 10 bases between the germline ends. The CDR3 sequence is CASSPPGALEAFF. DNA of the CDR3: TGTGCCAGCTCACCACCCGGGGCCCTCGAAGCTTTCTTT.

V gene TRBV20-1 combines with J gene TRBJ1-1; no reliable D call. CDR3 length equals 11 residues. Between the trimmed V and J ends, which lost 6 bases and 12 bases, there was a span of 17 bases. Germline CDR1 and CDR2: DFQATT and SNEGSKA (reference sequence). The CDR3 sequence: CSATTLGGSFF. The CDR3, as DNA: TGCAGTGCCACTACCCTAGGCGGCTCTTTCTTT.

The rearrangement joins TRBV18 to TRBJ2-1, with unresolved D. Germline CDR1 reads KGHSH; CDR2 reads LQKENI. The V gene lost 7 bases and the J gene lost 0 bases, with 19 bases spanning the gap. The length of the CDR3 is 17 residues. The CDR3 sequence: CASLQGPNPFSYNEQFF. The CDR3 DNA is TGTGCCAGCTTACAAGGCCCTAACCCGTTCTCCTACAATGAGCAGTTCTTC.

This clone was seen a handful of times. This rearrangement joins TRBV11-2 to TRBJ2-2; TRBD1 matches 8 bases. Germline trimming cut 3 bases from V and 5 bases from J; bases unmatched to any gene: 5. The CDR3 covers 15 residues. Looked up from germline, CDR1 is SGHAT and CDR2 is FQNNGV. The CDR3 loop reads CASSLGQGATGELFF. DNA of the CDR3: TGTGCCAGCAGCTTGGGTCAGGGGGCAACCGGGGAGCTGTTTTTT.

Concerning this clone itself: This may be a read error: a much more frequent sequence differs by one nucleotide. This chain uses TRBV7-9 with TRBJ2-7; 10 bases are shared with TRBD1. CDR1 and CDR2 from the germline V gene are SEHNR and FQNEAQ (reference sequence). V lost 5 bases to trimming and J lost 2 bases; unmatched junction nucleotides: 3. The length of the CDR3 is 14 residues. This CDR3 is CASSLGQGAYEQYF. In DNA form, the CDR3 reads TGTGCCAGCAGCCTTGGACAGGGGGCCTACGAGCAGTACTTC.

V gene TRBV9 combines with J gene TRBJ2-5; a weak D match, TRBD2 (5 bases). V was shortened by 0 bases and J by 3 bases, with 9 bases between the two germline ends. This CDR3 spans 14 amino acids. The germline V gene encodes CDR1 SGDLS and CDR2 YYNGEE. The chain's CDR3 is CASSVGAVEETQYF. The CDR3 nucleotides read TGTGCCAGCAGCGTAGGAGCGGTTGAAGAGACCCAGTACTTC.

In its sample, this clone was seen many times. For the CDR3, the DNA is TGTGCCAGCAGTGAAGAGTGGAATGAGCAGTTCTTC. Residues: CASSEEWNEQFF. V and J are TRBV6-1 and TRBJ2-1; D unresolved. V dropped 1 base and J dropped 7 bases, with 5 bases sitting between them. Germline lookup yields CDR1 MNHNS and CDR2 SASEGT. The CDR3 totals 12 residues.

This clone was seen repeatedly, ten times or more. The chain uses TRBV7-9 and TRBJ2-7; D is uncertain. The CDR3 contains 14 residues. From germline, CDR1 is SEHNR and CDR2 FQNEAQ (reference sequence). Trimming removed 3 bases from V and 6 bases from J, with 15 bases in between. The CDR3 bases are TGTGCCAGCAGCTTCGGAGTAGGAGTAAGCGAGCAGTACTTC. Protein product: CASSFGVGVSEQYF.

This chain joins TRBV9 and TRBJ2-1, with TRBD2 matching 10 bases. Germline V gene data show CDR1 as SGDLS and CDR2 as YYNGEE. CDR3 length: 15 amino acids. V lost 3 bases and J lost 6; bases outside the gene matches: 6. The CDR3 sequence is CASSAPGLAFNEQFF. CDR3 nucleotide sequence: TGTGCCAGCAGCGCCCCGGGACTAGCGTTCAATGAGCAGTTCTTC. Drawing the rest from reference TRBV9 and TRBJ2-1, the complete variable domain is DSGVTQTPKHLITATGQRVTLRCSPRSGDLSVYWYQQSLDQGLQFLIQYYNGEERAKGNILERFSAQQFPDLHSELNLSSLELGDSALYFCASSAPGLAFNEQFFGPGTRLTVL.